Below are 14 T cell receptor beta chains sequenced from a single sample in a study of tissue T cells after allogeneic stem cell transplantation. Measured with immunoSEQ multiplex PCR; TCRdb has only the in-frame clones, and not every one. This table holds some 19,000 clones, around 63% found once. The sequencing sample was made of blood. These receptor sequences come from a female BALB/c mouse in good health. MHC haplotype of the strain: H2-d.

Remarks on this clone: The gene symbols are mouse symbols. The missing CDR3 end, 1 residue past where the read stops, is filled in from the germline J gene. This chain connects TRBV1 to TRBJ2-1; perhaps TRBD1 as D (6 bases). Germline lookup yields CDR1 NSQYPW and CDR2 LRSPGD (reference sequence). The CDR3 length is 13 residues. Between the trimmed V and J ends, which lost 6 bases and 3 bases, there was a span of 9 bases. CDR3 bases read: TGCACCTGCAGCAGACAGGTCTATGCTGAGCAGTTC. This encodes CTCSRQVYAEQF. The complete CDR3 sequence is CTCSRQVYAEQFF.

A note on this clone: Mouse germline and gene names are used. Read sequence stops 1 residue before the CDR3 end, and the germline J gene provides the missing end. The chain is built from TRBV13-2 and TRBJ2-4; TRBD1 might be the D (5 bases). V was clipped by 0 bases and J by 7 bases, with 12 bases between them. The germline V gene encodes CDR1 NNHNN and CDR2 SYGAGS (reference sequence). The CDR3 runs to 14 residues. CDR3 protein: CASGDGGRGDTLYF. The CDR3 bases that were read are TGTGCCAGCGGTGATGGAGGGAGGGGAGACACCTTGTAC.

Comment on this clone: The genes are named according to mouse. The CDR3 end is not reached by the read, which stops 1 residue before it; the germline J gene fills it in. This chain links TRBV19 with TRBJ1-4, with D possibly being TRBD1 (5 bases). Germline V CDR1 and CDR2: FNHDT, SITEND (reference sequence). The V gene lost 5 bases and the J gene lost 0 bases, with 8 bases spanning the gap. The CDR3 length is 14 residues. The CDR3 bases that were read are TGTGCCAGCAGATGGGGGGTTTCCAACGAAAGATTATTT. Translating gives CASRWGVSNERLF. The entire CDR3 sequence reads CASRWGVSNERLFF.

For this clone: These gene names are mouse names. The CDR3 end falls 1 residue outside the read, so it is completed with the germline J gene. The V gene is TRBV13-2, the J gene TRBJ1-6; D not certain. TRBJ1-6 belongs to the ORF category, with a function that is uncertain. Germline lookup yields CDR1 NNHNN and CDR2 SYGAGS (reference sequence). V shed 5 bases and J shed 0 bases, with 12 bases lying between them. This CDR3 is built from 16 residues. Partial CDR3 DNA: TGTGCCAGCGGGCCCCCCCAACATTCCTATAATTCGCCCCTCTAC. It yields the protein CASGPPQHSYNSPLY. The full CDR3 sequence reads CASGPPQHSYNSPLYF.

Concerning this clone itself: Each gene name is a mouse one. The missing CDR3 end, 1 residue past where the read stops, is filled in from the germline J gene. The rearrangement joins TRBV13-3 to TRBJ2-3, with D tentatively TRBD1 (5 bases). The CDR3 totals 14 residues. V dropped 2 bases and J dropped 0 bases, with 7 bases sitting between them. Germline lookup yields CDR1 NNHDY and CDR2 SYVADS. Incomplete CDR3 DNA: TGTGCCAGCAGTGACCAGGGTAGTGCAGAAACGCTGTAT. Translated, it gives CASSDQGSAETLY. The CDR3 in full is CASSDQGSAETLYF.

Comments on this clone: Gene labels here are mouse ones. The DNA ends 1 residue before the CDR3 does, and the rest of the CDR3 is filled in from the germline J gene. The rearrangement uses TRBV31 and TRBJ1-6; D is undetermined. TRBJ1-6 is an ORF, with its function uncertain. V was shortened by 5 bases and J by 5 bases, with 4 bases between the two germline ends. The CDR3 has 11 amino acids. In germline, CDR1 is GKSSPN, CDR2 SITVG. The sequenced part of the CDR3 DNA is TGTGCCTGGGGAAATAATTCGCCCCTCTAC. Translating gives CAWGNNSPLY. The full CDR3 protein is CAWGNNSPLYF.

Comments on this clone: Gene names denote mouse genes. The read comes to an end 1 residue before the CDR3 does, leaving the germline J gene to fill in the end. The rearrangement links TRBV13-3 to TRBJ2-3; D ambiguous. This CDR3 is 14 amino acids long. Germline V gene data show CDR1 as NNHDY and CDR2 as SYVADS. V was pared by 2 bases and J by 0 bases, with 7 bases between. The sequenced CDR3 bases are TGTGCCAGCAGTGAAGTAACTAGTGCAGAAACGCTGTAT. Protein sequence: CASSEVTSAETLY. The whole CDR3 sequence is CASSEVTSAETLYF.

To note about this clone: Germline and genes: mouse. Read sequence stops 1 residue before the CDR3 end, and the germline J gene provides the missing end. This chain connects TRBV12-1 to TRBJ2-2; 11 bases align to TRBD2. V was clipped by 2 bases and J by 7 bases; unmatched bases: 11. CDR3 length: 17 amino acids. Germline V gives CDR1 SGHSN, CDR2 HYEKVE. The CDR3 DNA, read in part, is TGTGCCAGCTCTCCCGGAGACTGGGGGGGGTACAACGGGCAGCTCTAC. It translates to CASSPGDWGGYNGQLY. The full-length CDR3 reads as CASSPGDWGGYNGQLYF.

About this clone itself: The genes and germline here are from mouse. The CDR3 reads CASGDGTTNTEVFF. The sequenced part of the CDR3 DNA is TGTGCCAGCGGTGATGGGACAACAAACACAGAAGTCTTC. J is TRBJ1-1 and V is TRBV13-2; D possibly corresponds to TRBD1 (5 bases). Read sequence stops 1 residue before the CDR3 end, and the germline J gene provides the missing end. The CDR3 contains 14 residues. V was cut by 0 bases and J by 0 bases, with 6 bases left in between. CDR1 is NNHNN, CDR2 SYGAGS, per germline (reference sequence).

Turning to this clone: Gene names follow the mouse nomenclature. The read stops 1 residue short of the end of the CDR3; the missing end is completed from the germline J gene. The gene calls are TRBV19 and TRBJ2-2; a weak D match, TRBD2 (6 bases). Germline V gene data show CDR1 as FNHDT and CDR2 as SITEND (reference sequence). The ends were cut back, 0 bases at V and 0 bases at J, with 6 bases in the middle. The CDR3 length is 15 residues. CDR3 in amino acids: CASSIGGANTGQLYF. The CDR3 DNA, read in part, is TGTGCCAGCAGTATAGGGGGGGCAAACACCGGGCAGCTCTAC. The entire variable domain, with the rest obtained from reference TRBV19 and TRBJ2-2, is as follows: GGIITQTPKFLIGQEGQKLTLKCQQNFNHDTMYWYRQDSGKGLRLIYYSITENDLQKGDLSEGYDASREKKSSFSLTVTSAQKNEMAVFLCASSIGGANTGQLYFGEGSKLTVL.

Points on this clone: Genes and germline are mouse. The missing CDR3 end, 1 residue past where the read stops, is filled in from the germline J gene. This chain uses TRBV17 with TRBJ2-3, with 8 bases lining up with TRBD1. Germline-derived CDR1 and CDR2 are MNHDT and YYDKIL. Losses at the gene ends were 3 bases for V and 1 base for J; bases not matched to a gene: 6. The CDR3 is made up of 16 amino acids. The sequenced part of the CDR3 DNA is TGTGCTAGCAGTAGGGGGCAGGGGGCGGGTGCAGAAACGCTGTAT. Its protein product is CASSRGQGAGAETLY. The full CDR3 protein is CASSRGQGAGAETLYF.

A word on this clone: These gene names are mouse names. The read halts 1 residue ahead of the CDR3 end, with the missing end drawn from the germline J gene. This same CDR3 is encoded by further DNA sequences in the sample. V gene TRBV2 combines with J gene TRBJ2-1, with TRBD2 matching 10 bases. V shed 2 bases, J shed 2 bases, and the junction held 0 bases outside the gene matches. Germline V gene data show CDR1 as LGHNA and CDR2 as YSYQKL. The CDR3 runs 15 residues. Incomplete CDR3 DNA: TGTGCCAGCAGCCAAACTGGGGGGGACTATGCTGAGCAGTTC. It specifies CASSQTGGDYAEQF. The whole CDR3 region reads CASSQTGGDYAEQFF.

On this clone itself: Germline and genes here are mouse. The read terminates 1 residue before the CDR3 end, so the remaining end is supplied by the germline J gene. The chain combines TRBV20 with TRBJ1-2, with 9 bases identical to TRBD1. V trimming: 6 bases; J trimming: 4 bases; junction bases outside the gene matches: 0. The CDR3 consists of 11 residues. Germline CDR1 and CDR2: GFQATS and STVNSAI. The CDR3 loop reads CGAGQGSDYTF. CDR3 DNA (partial): TGTGGTGCGGGACAGGGCTCCGACTACACC.

With regard to this clone: Gene names and germline refer to mouse. The read halts 1 residue ahead of the CDR3 end, with the missing end drawn from the germline J gene. The chain uses TRBV5 and TRBJ1-1; D is perhaps TRBD1 (5 bases). This CDR3 comprises 14 residues. The V gene's germline CDR1 is LGHNA and CDR2 YNLKQL (reference sequence). Between the trimmed V and J ends, which lost 1 base and 0 bases, there was a span of 6 bases. The part of the CDR3 DNA that was read is TGTGCCAGCAGCCAAGTGGGACAGAACACAGAAGTCTTC. Residues: CASSQVGQNTEVF. The complete CDR3 protein is CASSQVGQNTEVFF.